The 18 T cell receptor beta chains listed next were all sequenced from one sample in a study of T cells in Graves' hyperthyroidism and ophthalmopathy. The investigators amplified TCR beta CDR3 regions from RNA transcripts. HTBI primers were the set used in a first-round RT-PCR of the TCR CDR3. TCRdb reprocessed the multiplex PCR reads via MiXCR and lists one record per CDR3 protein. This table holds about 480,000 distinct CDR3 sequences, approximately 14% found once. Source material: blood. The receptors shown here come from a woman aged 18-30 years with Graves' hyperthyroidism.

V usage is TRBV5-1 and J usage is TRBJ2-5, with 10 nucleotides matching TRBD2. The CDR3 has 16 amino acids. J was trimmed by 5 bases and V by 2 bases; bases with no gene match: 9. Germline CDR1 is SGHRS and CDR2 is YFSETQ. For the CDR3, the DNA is TGCGCCAGCAGCTTAGTGAGCGGGAGGGCCTGGGAGACCCAGTACTTC. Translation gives CASSLVSGRAWETQYF.

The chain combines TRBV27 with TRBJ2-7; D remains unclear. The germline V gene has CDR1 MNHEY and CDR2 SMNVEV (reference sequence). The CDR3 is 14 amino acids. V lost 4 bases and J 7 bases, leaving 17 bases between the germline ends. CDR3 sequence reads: CASSSSATAVEQYF. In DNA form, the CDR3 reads TGTGCCAGCAGTTCTTCCGCAACAGCCGTGGAGCAGTACTTC.

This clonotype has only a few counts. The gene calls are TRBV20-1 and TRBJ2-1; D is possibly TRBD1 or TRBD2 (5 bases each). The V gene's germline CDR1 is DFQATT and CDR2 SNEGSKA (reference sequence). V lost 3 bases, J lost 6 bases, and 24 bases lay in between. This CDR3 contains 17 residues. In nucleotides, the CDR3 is TGCAGTGCTAGTTCTCCGGGACCCCACTCCACTAGCAATGAGCAGTTCTTC. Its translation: CSASSPGPHSTSNEQFF.

In DNA, the CDR3 is TGTGCCAGCAGCCGCGTCCGGGACTCTAACACAGATACGCAGTATTTT. Protein product: CASSRVRDSNTDTQYF. V gene TRBV5-4 combines with J gene TRBJ2-3; TRBD2 is a possible D gene (6 bases). V was cut by 4 bases and J by 2 bases, with 17 bases left in between. The CDR3 length is 16 residues. Germline V gene data show CDR1 as SGHNT and CDR2 as YYREEE (reference sequence).

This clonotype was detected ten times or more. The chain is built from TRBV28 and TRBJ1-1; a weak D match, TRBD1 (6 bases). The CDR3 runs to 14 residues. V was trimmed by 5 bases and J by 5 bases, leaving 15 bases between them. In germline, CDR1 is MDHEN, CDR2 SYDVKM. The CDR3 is CASSGSGDGTEAFF. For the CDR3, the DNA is TGTGCCAGCAGTGGATCAGGGGATGGGACTGAAGCTTTCTTT.

The CDR3 loop is CASSLRDSIAYEQYF. As DNA, the CDR3 is TGTGCCAGCAGTTTACGCGACAGCATCGCCTACGAGCAGTACTTC. The V gene is TRBV28, the J gene TRBJ2-7, with a possible D match to TRBD1 (5 bases). Deletions cut 2 bases from V and 2 bases from J, with 13 bases between. CDR3 length equals 15 residues. The V gene's germline CDR1 is MDHEN and CDR2 SYDVKM.

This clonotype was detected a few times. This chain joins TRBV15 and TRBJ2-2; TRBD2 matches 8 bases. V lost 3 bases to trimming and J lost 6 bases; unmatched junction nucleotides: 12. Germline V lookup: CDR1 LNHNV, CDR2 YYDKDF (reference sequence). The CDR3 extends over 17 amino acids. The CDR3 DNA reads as TGTGCCACCAGCAGGGCCATCGGGGGGGCCGGGGCCGGGGAGCTGTTTTTT. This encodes CATSRAIGGAGAGELFF.

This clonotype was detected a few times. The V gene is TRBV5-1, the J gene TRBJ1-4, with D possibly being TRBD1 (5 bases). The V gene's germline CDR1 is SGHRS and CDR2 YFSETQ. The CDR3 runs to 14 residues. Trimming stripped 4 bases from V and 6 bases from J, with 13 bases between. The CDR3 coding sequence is TGCGCCAGCAGCCCCCCGGGACGGGATGAAAAACTGTTTTTT. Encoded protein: CASSPPGRDEKLFF.

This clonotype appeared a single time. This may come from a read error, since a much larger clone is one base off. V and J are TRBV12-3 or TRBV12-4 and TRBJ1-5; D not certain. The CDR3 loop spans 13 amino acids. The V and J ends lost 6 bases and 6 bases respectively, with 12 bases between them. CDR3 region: CASSPCSGQPQHF. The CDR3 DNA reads TGTGCCAGCAGCCCTTGCTCGGGTCAGCCCCAGCATTTT.

The CDR3 spells CASSDRPYYEQYF. The CDR3 coding sequence is TGTGCCAGCAGTGACCGGCCCTACTACGAGCAGTACTTC. J is TRBJ2-7 and V is TRBV6-1, with D hard to call. The CDR3 sequence is 13 residues long. Germline V CDR1 and CDR2: MNHNS, SASEGT. V was shortened by 3 bases and J by 3 bases, with 9 bases between the two germline ends.

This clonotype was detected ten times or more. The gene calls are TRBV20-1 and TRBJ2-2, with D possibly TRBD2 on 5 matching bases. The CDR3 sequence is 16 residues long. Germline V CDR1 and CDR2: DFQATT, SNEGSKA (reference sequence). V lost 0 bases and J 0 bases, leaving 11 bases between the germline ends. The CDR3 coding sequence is TGCAGTGCTAGAGATTACCTAGCCCCGAACACCGGGGAGCTGTTTTTT. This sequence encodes CSARDYLAPNTGELFF.

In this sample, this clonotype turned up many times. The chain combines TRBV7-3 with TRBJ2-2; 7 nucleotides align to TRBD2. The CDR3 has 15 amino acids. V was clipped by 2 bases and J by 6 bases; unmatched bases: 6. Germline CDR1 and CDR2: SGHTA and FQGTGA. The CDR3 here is CASSLGGRSAGELFF. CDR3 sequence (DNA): TGTGCCAGCAGCTTAGGCGGGAGATCGGCCGGGGAGCTGTTTTTT.

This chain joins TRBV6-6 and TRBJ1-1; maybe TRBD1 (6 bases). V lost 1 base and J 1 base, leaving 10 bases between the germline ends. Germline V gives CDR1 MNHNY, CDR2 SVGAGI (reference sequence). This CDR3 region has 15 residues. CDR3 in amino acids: CASSYWDTRNTEAFF. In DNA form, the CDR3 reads TGTGCCAGCAGTTACTGGGACACCAGGAACACTGAAGCTTTCTTT.

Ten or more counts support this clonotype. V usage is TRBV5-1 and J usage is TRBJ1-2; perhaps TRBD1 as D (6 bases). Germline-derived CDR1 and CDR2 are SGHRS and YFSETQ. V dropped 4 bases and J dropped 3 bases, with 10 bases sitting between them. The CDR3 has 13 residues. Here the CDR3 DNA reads TGCGCCAGCAGCGTGGACAGCTACTATGGCTACACCTTC. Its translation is CASSVDSYYGYTF.

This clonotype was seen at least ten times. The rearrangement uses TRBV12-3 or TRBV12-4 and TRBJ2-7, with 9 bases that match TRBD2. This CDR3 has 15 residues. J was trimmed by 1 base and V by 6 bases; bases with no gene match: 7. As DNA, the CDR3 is TGTGCCAGCAGCGCCGGGACTAGCTCATCCTACGAGCAGTACGTC. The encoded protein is CASSAGTSSSYEQYV.

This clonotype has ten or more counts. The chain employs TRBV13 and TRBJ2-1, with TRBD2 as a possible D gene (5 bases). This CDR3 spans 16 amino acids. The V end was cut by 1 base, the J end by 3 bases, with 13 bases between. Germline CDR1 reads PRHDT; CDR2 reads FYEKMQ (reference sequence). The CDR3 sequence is CASSLEGDPFYNEQFF. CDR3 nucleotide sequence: TGTGCCAGCAGCTTAGAGGGAGATCCCTTCTACAATGAGCAGTTCTTC.

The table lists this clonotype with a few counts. The CDR3 sequence is CASSILQSEAFF. CDR3 nucleotides: TGTGCCAGTAGTATCCTACAGAGTGAAGCTTTCTTT. The chain uses TRBV19 and TRBJ1-1; unclear D gene. This CDR3 region has 12 residues. Germline assignment: CDR1 LNHDA and CDR2 SQIVND (reference sequence). Deletions cut 3 bases from V and 7 bases from J, with 9 bases between.

This chain's CDR3 is CASSQDRRGSGETQYF. CDR3 in DNA: TGCGCCAGCAGCCAAGATAGGAGGGGGAGTGGAGAGACCCAGTACTTC. The chain employs TRBV4-1 and TRBJ2-5; either TRBD1 or TRBD2 may fit D (6 bases each). In germline, CDR1 is MGHRA, CDR2 YSYEKL. The CDR3 has 16 amino acids. Between the trimmed V and J ends, which lost 0 bases and 4 bases, there was a span of 15 bases.